The 7 T cell receptor beta chains reported below all come from one sample, sequenced in a study of cytomegalovirus exposure and HLA in healthy donors. In the PCR, 60 Vbeta and 13 Jbeta primers were used. Produced via immunoSEQ multiplex PCR; TCRdb's table is partial and in-frame only. The repertoire holds fewer than 180,000 clones, with about three fifths as singletons. Sequencing was carried out using PBMCs. These receptors came from an older woman in good health and CMV-seropositive.

This clone was observed a few times. The chain joins TRBV11-1 to TRBJ1-4, with 9 positions matching TRBD1. The CDR3 totals 14 residues. The trim removed 4 bases at V and 6 bases at J, leaving 3 bases unmatched. CDR1 is SGHAT and CDR2 is FQDESV in the germline V gene (reference sequence). Written as DNA, the CDR3 is TGTGCCAGCAGCTCCGGGACAGGGCATGAAAAACTGTTTTTT. Encoded protein: CASSSGTGHEKLFF.

This rearrangement joins TRBV9 to TRBJ2-2, with TRBD2 matching 13 bases. V was pared by 3 bases and J by 0 bases, with 5 bases of the junction left unmatched. Germline CDR1 and CDR2: SGDLS and YYNGEE. The CDR3 extends over 18 amino acids. The CDR3, as DNA: TGTGCCAGCAGCGCCGGACTAGCGGGAGAGCCGAACACCGGGGAGCTGTTTTTT. This gives the protein CASSAGLAGEPNTGELFF.

This rearrangement joins TRBV29-1 to TRBJ2-5, with 7 bases identical to TRBD2. The CDR3 sequence is 17 residues long. CDR1 and CDR2 from the germline V gene are SQVTM and ANQGSEA. V dropped 6 bases and J dropped 5; count of bases not matched to a gene: 21. CDR3 in amino acids: CSVRLWGGSAGGETQYF. As DNA, the CDR3 is TGCAGCGTCCGATTGTGGGGCGGGAGTGCGGGCGGGGAGACCCAGTACTTC.

The chain joins TRBV25-1 to TRBJ2-7; 7 bases are a match to TRBD1. Germline CDR1 and CDR2: MGHDK and SYGVNS. The CDR3 has 14 amino acids. V gave up 7 bases and J gave up 3 bases; unmatched junction bases: 9. CDR3 sequence reads: CASTPGTAFYEQYF. The CDR3 coding sequence is TGTGCCAGCACGCCCGGGACAGCATTCTACGAGCAGTACTTC.

The genes are TRBV19 and TRBJ2-3; 9 bases map to TRBD1. In germline, CDR1 is LNHDA, CDR2 SQIVND (reference sequence). The CDR3 has 14 amino acids. The J segment lost 2 bases and the V segment lost 7 bases, leaving 4 bases of the junction unmatched. As DNA, the CDR3 is TGTGCCAGTAACCACAGGGGGCACACAGATACGCAGTATTTT. This codes for CASNHRGHTDTQYF.

The gene calls are TRBV4-1 and TRBJ1-2; the match to TRBD1 covers 8 bases. The CDR3 loop spans 15 amino acids. V shed 8 bases, J shed 3 bases, and the junction held 11 bases outside the gene matches. Germline V gene sequence: CDR1 MGHRA, CDR2 YSYEKL. CDR3 sequence: CASGRQDRADYGYTF. CDR3 sequence (DNA): TGCGCCAGCGGCCGCCAGGACAGGGCGGACTATGGCTACACCTTC.

This clone was recorded once. The rearrangement links TRBV21-1 to TRBJ2-5; whether TRBD2, the table's D call, matches the DNA was not checked. TRBV21-1 is a recognized pseudogene. This CDR3 region has 13 residues. CDR3 region: CASSLRHQETQYF. CDR3 nucleotides: TGTGCCAGCAGCTTGCGGCACCAAGAGACCCAGTACTTC.